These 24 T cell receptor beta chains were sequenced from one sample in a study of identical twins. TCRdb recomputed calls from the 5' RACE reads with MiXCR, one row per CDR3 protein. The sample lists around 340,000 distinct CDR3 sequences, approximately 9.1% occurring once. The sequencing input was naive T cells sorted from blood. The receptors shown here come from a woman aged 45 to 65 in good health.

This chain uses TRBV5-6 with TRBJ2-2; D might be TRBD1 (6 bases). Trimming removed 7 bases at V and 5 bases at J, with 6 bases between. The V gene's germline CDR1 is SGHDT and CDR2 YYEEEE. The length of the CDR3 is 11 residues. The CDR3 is CASQGTGELFF. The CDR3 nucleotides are TGTGCCAGCCAGGGGACCGGGGAGCTGTTTTTT.

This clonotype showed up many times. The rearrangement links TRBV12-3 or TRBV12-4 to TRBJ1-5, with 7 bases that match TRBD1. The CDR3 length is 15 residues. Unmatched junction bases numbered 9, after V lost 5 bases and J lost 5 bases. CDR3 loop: CASSRRQGWYQPQHF. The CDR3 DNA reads TGTGCCAGCAGTCGGCGACAGGGTTGGTATCAGCCCCAGCATTTT.

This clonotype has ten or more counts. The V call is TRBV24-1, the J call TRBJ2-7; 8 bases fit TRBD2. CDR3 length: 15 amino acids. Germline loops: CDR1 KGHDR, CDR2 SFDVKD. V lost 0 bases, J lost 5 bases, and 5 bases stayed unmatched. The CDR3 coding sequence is TGTGCCACCAGTGATTTGAGGAGCGGGAGAAACGAGCAGTACGTC. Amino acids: CATSDLRSGRNEQYV.

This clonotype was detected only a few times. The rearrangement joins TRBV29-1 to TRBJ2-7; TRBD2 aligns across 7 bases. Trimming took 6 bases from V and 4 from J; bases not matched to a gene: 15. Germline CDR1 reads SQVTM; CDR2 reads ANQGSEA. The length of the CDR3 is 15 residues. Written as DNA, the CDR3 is TGCAGCGTCATCACCGGTATATCTAGCGGATACGAGCAGTACTTC. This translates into CSVITGISSGYEQYF.

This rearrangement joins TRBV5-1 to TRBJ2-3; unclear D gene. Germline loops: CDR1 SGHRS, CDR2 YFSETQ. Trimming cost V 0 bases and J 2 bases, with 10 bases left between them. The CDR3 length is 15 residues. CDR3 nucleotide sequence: TGCGCCAGCAGCTTGGCTGGGTGGTACACAGATACGCAGTATTTT. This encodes CASSLAGWYTDTQYF.

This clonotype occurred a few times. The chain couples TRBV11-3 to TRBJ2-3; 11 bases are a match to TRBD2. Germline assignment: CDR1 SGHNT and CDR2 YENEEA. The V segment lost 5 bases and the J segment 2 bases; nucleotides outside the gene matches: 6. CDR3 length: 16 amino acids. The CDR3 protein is CASSRRSGRDTDTQYF. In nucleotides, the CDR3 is TGTGCCAGCAGCCGGCGTAGCGGGAGGGACACAGATACGCAGTATTTT.

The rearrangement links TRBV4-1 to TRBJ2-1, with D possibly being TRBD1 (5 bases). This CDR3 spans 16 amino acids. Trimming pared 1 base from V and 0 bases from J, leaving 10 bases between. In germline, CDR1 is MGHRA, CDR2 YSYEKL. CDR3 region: CASSQGGATSYNEQFF. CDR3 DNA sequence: TGCGCCAGCAGCCAAGGTGGGGCTACCTCCTACAATGAGCAGTTCTTC.

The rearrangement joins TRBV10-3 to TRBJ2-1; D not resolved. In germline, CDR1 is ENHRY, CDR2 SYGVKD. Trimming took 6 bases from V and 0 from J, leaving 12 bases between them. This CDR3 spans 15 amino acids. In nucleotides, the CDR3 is TGTGCCATCAGCTCACTTTCGAGCTCCTACAATGAGCAGTTCTTC. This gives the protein CAISSLSSSYNEQFF.

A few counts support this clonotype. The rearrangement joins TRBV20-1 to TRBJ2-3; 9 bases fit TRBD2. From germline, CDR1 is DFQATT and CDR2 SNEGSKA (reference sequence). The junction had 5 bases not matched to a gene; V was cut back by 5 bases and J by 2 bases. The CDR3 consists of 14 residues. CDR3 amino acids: CSAFSGSATDTQYF. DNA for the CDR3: TGCAGTGCTTTTAGCGGGAGTGCCACAGATACGCAGTATTTT.

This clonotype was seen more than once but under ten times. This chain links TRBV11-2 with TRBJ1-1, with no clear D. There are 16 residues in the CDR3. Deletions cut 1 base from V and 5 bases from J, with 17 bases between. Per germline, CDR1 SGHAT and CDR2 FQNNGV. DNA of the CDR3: TGTGCCAGCAGCTTAGGTAGAACAGCCCTAGGGACTGAAGCTTTCTTT. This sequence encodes CASSLGRTALGTEAFF.

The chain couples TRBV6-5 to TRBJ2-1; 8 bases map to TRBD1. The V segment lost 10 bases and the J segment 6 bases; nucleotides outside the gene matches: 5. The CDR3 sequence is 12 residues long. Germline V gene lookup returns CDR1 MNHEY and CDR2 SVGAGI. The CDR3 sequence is CATSDRGNEQFF. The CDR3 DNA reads TGTGCCACCTCTGACAGGGGCAATGAGCAGTTCTTC.

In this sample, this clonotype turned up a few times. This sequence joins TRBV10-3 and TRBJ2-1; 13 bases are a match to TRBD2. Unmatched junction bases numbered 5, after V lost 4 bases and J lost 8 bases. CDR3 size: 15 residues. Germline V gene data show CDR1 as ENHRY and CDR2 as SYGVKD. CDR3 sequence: CAISVGLAGVDEQFF. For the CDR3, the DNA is TGTGCCATCAGTGTCGGACTAGCGGGAGTTGATGAGCAGTTCTTC.

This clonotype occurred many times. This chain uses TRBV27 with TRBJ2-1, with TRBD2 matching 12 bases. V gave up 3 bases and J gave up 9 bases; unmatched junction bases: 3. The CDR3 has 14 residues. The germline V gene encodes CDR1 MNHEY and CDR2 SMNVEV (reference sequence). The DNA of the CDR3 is TGTGCCAGCAGTTTTCTAGCGGGAGGGAGTGAGCAGTTCTTC. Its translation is CASSFLAGGSEQFF.

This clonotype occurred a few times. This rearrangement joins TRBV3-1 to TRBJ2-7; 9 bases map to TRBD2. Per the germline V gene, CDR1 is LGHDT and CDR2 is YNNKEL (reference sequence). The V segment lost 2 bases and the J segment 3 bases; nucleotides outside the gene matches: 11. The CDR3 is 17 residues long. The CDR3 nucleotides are TGTGCCAGCAGCCAAACCGGGACTAGCTTCGCGATCTACGAGCAGTACTTC. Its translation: CASSQTGTSFAIYEQYF.

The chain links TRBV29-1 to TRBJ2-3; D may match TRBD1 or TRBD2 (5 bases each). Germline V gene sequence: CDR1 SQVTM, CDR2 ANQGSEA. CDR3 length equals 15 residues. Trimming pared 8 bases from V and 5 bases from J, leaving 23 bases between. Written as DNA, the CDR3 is TGCAGCCTTCGCGCCGGGGCAGGTTTGGGAGATACGCAGTATTTT. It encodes CSLRAGAGLGDTQYF.

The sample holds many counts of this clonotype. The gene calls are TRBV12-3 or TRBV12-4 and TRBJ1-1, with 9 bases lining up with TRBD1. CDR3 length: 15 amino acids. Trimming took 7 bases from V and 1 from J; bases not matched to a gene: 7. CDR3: CASTWTGAPNTEAFF. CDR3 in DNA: TGTGCCAGCACCTGGACAGGGGCCCCGAACACTGAAGCTTTCTTT.

CDR3 DNA: TGTGCCAGTAGTCCCCTCCCGTCAAATACGCAGTATTTT. Its protein product is CASSPLPSNTQYF. The rearrangement uses TRBV19 and TRBJ2-3; D uncertain. The CDR3 length is 13 residues. Germline-derived CDR1 and CDR2 are LNHDA and SQIVND (reference sequence). Trimming removed 5 bases from V and 7 bases from J, with 13 bases in between.

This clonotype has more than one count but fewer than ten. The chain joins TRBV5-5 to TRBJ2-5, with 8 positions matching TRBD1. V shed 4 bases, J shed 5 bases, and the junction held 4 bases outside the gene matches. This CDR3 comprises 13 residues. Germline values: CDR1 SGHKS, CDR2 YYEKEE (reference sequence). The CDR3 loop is CASSTGGRETQYF. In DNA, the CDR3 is TGTGCCAGCAGCACAGGGGGTAGGGAGACCCAGTACTTC.

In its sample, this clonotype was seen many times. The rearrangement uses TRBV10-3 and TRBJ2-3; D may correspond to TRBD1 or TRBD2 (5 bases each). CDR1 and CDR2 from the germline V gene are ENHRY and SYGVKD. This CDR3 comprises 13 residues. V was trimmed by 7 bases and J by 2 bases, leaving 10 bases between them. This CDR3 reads CAITRDHTDTQYF. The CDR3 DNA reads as TGTGCCATCACCCGGGACCACACAGATACGCAGTATTTT.

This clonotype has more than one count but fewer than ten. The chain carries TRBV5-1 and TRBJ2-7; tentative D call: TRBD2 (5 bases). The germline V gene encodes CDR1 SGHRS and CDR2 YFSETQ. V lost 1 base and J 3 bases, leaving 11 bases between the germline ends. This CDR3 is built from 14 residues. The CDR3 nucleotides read TGCGCCAGCAGCTTGTACCAAGGGAGCTACGAGCAGTACTTC. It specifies CASSLYQGSYEQYF.

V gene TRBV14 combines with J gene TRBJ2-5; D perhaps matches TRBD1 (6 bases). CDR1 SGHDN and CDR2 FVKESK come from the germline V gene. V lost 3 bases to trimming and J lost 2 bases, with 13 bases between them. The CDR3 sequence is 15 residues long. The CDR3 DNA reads TGTGCCAGCAGCCATCGACAGGCAAGACAAGAGACCCAGTACTTC. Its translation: CASSHRQARQETQYF.

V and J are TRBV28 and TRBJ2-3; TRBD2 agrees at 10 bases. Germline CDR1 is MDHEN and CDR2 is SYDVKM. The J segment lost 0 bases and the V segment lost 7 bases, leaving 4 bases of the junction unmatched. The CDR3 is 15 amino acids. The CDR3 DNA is TGTGCCAGCACTACTAGCGGGGCAAGCACAGATACGCAGTATTTT. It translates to CASTTSGASTDTQYF. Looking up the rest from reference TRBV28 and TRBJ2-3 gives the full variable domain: DVKVTQSSRYLVKRTGEKVFLECVQDMDHENMFWYRQDPGLGLRLIYFSYDVKMKEKGDIPEGYSVSREKKERFSLILESASTNQTSMYLCASTTSGASTDTQYFGPGTRLTVL.

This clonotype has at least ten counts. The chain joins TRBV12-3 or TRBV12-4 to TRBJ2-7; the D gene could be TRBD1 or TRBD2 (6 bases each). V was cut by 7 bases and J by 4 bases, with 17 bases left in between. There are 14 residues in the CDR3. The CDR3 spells CASTLGGYGYEQYF. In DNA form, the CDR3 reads TGTGCCAGCACCCTGGGGGGCTACGGGTACGAGCAGTACTTC.

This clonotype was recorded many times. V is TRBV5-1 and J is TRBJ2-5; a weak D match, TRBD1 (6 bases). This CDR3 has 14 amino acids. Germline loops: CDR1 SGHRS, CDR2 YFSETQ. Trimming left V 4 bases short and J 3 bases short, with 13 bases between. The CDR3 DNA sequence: TGCGCCAGCAGCCTTATAGGGGGAGAAGAGACCCAGTACTTC. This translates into CASSLIGGEETQYF.